Sequencing of this T cell receptor beta chain was carried out in a study of T cell responses to AZD1222 COVID-19 vaccine. V lost 4 bases to trimming and J lost 6 bases; unmatched junction nucleotides: 10. From germline, CDR1 is KGHDR and CDR2 SFDVKD. This CDR3 is built from 16 residues. This clone turned up a few times. Its specificity is not known. Profiled with immunoSEQ multiplex PCR; TCRdb holds only in-frame clones, not every one. The repertoire has 150,000 to 180,000 clones, about 88% of them found once; the top ten carry under 20%. The study's findings and limits: Compared with day 0, the breadth and depth of the Spike-specific TCR repertoire rose significantly after two doses of AZD1222. Possibly, clonal diversity was underestimated; donors were largely white British and included more females. Baseline serostatus was positive in only a handful of AZD1222 recipients.

The clonotype originates from an adult in good health. The chain employs TRBV24-1 and TRBJ2-7; TRBD2 matches at 11 bases. The sequencing here drew on peripheral blood, taken on day 0 of AZD1222 vaccination. The CDR3 sequence: CATSDPNSGRASEQYF. The CDR3 DNA sequence: TGTGCCACCAGTGACCCAAATAGCGGGAGGGCTAGCGAGCAGTACTTC.